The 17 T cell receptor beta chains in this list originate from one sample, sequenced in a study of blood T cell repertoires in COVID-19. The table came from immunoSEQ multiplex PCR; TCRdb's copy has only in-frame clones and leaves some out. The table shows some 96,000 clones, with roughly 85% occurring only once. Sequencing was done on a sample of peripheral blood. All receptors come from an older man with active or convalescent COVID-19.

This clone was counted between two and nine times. CDR3 DNA sequence: TGTGCCAGCAGCTTGGGGCAGTTTGGAAACACCATATATTTT. This translates into CASSLGQFGNTIYF. The gene calls are TRBV5-6 and TRBJ1-3; D gene unclear. Germline-derived CDR1 and CDR2 are SGHDT and YYEEEE. V shed 0 bases and J shed 3 bases, with 7 bases lying between them. The CDR3 covers 14 residues.

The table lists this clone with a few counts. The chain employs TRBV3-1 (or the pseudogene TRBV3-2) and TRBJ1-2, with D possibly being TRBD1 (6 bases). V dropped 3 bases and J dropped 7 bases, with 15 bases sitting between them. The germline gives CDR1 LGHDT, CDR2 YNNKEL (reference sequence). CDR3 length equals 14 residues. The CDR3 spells CASSHRGSLLGYTF. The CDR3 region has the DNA TGTGCCAGCAGCCACAGGGGATCGCTTCTTGGCTACACCTTC.

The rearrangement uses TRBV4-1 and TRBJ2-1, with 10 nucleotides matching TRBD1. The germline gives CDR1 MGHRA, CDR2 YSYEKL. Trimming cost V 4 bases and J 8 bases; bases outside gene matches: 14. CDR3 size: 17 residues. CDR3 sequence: CASSLRGVTGGYYEQFF. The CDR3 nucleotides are TGCGCCAGCAGCCTCCGGGGGGTGACAGGGGGCTATTATGAGCAGTTCTTC.

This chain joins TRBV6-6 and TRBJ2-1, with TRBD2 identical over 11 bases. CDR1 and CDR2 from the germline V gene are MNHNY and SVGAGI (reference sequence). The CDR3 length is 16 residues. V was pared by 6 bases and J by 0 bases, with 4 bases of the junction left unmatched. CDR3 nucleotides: TGTGCCAGCAGCTGGGGACTAGCGGCCTCCTACAATGAGCAGTTCTTC. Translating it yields CASSWGLAASYNEQFF.

For the CDR3, the DNA is TGTGCCAGCAGCCCACCGGGACAAAGCAGCGTCGGGGAGCTGTTTTTT. This gives the protein CASSPPGQSSVGELFF. The chain uses TRBV7-9 and TRBJ2-2, with D possibly being TRBD1 (6 bases). From germline, CDR1 is SEHNR and CDR2 FQNEAQ (reference sequence). This CDR3 region has 16 residues. Trimming removed 5 bases at V and 7 bases at J, with 20 bases between.

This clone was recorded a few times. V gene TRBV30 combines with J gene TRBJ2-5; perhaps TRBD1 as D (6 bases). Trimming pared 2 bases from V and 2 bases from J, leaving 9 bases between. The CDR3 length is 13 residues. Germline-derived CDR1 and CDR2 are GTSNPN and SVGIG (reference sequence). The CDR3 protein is CAWSPGVQETQYF. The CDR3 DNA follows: TGTGCCTGGAGTCCAGGGGTTCAAGAGACCCAGTACTTC. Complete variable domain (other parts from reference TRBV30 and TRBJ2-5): SQTIHQWPATLVQPVGSPLSLECTVEGTSNPNLYWYRQAAGRGLQLLFYSVGIGQISSEVPQNLSASRPQDRQFILSSKKLLLSDSGFYLCAWSPGVQETQYFGPGTRLLVL.

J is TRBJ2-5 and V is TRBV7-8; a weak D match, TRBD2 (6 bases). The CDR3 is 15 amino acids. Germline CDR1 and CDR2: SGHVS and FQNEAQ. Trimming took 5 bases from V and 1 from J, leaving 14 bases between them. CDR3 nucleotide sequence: TGTGCCAGCAGCCCACACAGACTAGGCCAAGAGACCCAGTACTTC. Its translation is CASSPHRLGQETQYF.

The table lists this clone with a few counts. The CDR3 sequence is CASSLFARGGGGKYTGELFF. DNA for the CDR3: TGTGCCAGCAGTTTATTCGCCAGAGGAGGGGGCGGCAAGTACACCGGGGAGCTGTTTTTT. The V call is TRBV28, the J call TRBJ2-2, with a weak D call TRBD1 (7 bases). There are 20 residues in the CDR3. Trimming pared 1 base from V and 3 bases from J, leaving 24 bases between. Germline-derived CDR1 and CDR2 are MDHEN and SYDVKM. The full variable domain, its missing parts supplied by reference TRBV28 and TRBJ2-2, is DVKVTQSSRYLVKRTGEKVFLECVQDMDHENMFWYRQDPGLGLRLIYFSYDVKMKEKGDIPEGYSVSREKKERFSLILESASTNQTSMYLCASSLFARGGGGKYTGELFFGEGSRLTVL.

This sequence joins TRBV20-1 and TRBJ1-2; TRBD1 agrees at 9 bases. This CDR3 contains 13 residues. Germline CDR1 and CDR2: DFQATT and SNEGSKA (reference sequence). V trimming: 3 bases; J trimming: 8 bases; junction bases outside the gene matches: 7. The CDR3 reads CSASVQGARGYTF. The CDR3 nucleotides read TGCAGTGCTAGTGTACAGGGGGCGCGAGGCTACACCTTC.

Written as DNA, the CDR3 is TGTGCCAGCAGCTCCGTAGCGGGAGAGAACACCGGGGAGCTGTTTTTT. Encoded protein: CASSSVAGENTGELFF. The chain has TRBV9 and TRBJ2-2; 9 nucleotides line up with TRBD2. CDR1 and CDR2 (germline): SGDLS, YYNGEE. The CDR3 consists of 16 residues. The ends lost 4 bases at V and 1 base at J; junction bases unmatched: 5.

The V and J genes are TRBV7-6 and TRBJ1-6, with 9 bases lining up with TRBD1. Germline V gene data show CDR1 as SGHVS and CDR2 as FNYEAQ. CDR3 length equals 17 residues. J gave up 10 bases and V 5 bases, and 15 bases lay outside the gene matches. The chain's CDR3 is CASSNGLRTGVGSPLHF. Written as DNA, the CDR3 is TGTGCCAGCAGCAACGGTCTCCGGACAGGGGTGGGATCACCCCTCCACTTT. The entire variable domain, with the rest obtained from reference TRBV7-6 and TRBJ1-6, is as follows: GAGVSQSPRYKVTKRGQDVALRCDPISGHVSLYWYRQALGQGPEFLTYFNYEAQQDKSGLPNDRFSAERPEGSISTLTIQRTEQRDSAMYRCASSNGLRTGVGSPLHFGNGTRLTVT.

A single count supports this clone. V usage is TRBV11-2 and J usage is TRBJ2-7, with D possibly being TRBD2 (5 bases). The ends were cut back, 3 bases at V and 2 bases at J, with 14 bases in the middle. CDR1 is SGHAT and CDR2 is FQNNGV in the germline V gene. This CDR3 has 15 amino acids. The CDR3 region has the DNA TGTGCCAGCAGCTTTAGGGAGACCCAGGCCTACGAGCAGTACTTC. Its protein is CASSFRETQAYEQYF.

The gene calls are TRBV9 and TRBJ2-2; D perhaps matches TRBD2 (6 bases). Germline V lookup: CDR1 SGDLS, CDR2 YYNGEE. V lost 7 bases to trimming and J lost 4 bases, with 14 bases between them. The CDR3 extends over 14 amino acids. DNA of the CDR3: TGTGCCAGCCGGAACCGGGAGTCCACCGGGGAGCTGTTTTTT. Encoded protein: CASRNRESTGELFF. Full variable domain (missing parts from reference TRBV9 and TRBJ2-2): DSGVTQTPKHLITATGQRVTLRCSPRSGDLSVYWYQQSLDQGLQFLIQYYNGEERAKGNILERFSAQQFPDLHSELNLSSLELGDSALYFCASRNRESTGELFFGEGSRLTVL.

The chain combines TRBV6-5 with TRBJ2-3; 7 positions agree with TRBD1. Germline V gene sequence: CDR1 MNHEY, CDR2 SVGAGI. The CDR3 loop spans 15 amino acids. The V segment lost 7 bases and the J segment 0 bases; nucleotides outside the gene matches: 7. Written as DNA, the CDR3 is TGTGCCAGCACCCGAGGACAGGAAAGCACAGATACGCAGTATTTT. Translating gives CASTRGQESTDTQYF.

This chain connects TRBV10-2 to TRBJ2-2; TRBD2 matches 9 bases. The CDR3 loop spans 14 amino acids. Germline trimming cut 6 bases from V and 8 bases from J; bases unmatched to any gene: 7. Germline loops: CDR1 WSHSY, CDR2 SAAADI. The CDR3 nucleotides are TGCGCCAGCAGGACTAGCGGTGATTGGGGGGAGCTGTTTTTT. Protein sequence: CASRTSGDWGELFF.

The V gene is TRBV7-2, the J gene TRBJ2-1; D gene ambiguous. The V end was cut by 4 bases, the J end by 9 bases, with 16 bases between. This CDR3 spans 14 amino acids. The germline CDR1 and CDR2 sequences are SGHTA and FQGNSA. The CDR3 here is CASSSRALNVEQFF. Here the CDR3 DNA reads TGTGCCAGCAGCTCCCGAGCTCTCAACGTTGAGCAGTTCTTC.

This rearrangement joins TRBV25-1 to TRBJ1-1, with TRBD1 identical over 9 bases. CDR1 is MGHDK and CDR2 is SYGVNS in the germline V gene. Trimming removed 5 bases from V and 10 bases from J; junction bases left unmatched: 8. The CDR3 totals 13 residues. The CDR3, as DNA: TGTGCCAGCAGTTTCCAAACAGGGGGCGCAGCTTTCTTT. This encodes CASSFQTGGAAFF. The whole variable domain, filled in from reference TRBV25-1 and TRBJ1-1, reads EADIYQTPRYLVIGTGKKITLECSQTMGHDKMYWYQQDPGMELHLIHYSYGVNSTEKGDLSSESTVSRIRTEHFPLTLESARPSHTSQYLCASSFQTGGAAFFGQGTRLTVV.